These 4 T cell receptor beta chains share one sample of origin, sequenced in a study of cytomegalovirus exposure and HLA in healthy donors. 60 Vbeta and 13 Jbeta primers were used in PCR. Sequenced by immunoSEQ multiplex PCR; TCRdb stores in-frame clones only, minus some. The table has 150,000 to 200,000 clones, about 80% seen once; the top ten hold about a tenth. Sequencing was carried out using PBMCs. The receptor set was obtained from a man between 18 and 29 years old in good health and CMV-seropositive.

This clone was observed once. The CDR3 nucleotides are TGTGCCAGCAGCCAACAGTGGGGGGGCAGAGATACGCAGTATTTT. Its translation: CASSQQWGGRDTQYF. V gene TRBV7-3 combines with J gene TRBJ2-3, with D tentatively TRBD2 (7 bases). The germline V and J ends were trimmed by 5 bases and 5 bases, with 17 bases remaining between them. CDR1 and CDR2 (germline): SGHTA, FQGTGA. The CDR3 has 15 amino acids.

Comment on this clone: Other nucleotide sequences from this sample produce the same CDR3. V and J are TRBV4-3 and TRBJ2-1, with 9 bases matching TRBD2. This CDR3 is built from 16 residues. Unmatched junction bases numbered 8, after V lost 0 bases and J lost 8 bases. Germline CDR1 is LGHNA and CDR2 is YSLEER. Written as DNA, the CDR3 is TGCGCCAGCAGCCAAGATAGGCGGGAGGGCCTCTATGAGCAGTTCTTC. Translated: CASSQDRREGLYEQFF.

The J gene is TRBJ2-7, the V gene TRBV7-2; maybe TRBD1 (5 bases). V lost 5 bases and J 2 bases, leaving 16 bases between the germline ends. The CDR3 consists of 15 residues. Per germline, CDR1 SGHTA and CDR2 FQGNSA. Here the CDR3 DNA reads TGTGCCAGCAGCCCTACACAGGCCGGCCCCTACGAGCAGTACTTC. It encodes CASSPTQAGPYEQYF.

This chain connects TRBV27 to TRBJ2-5; 7 bases align to TRBD2. The CDR3 totals 14 residues. CDR1 and CDR2 (germline): MNHEY, SMNVEV (reference sequence). The V segment lost 4 bases and the J segment 5 bases; nucleotides outside the gene matches: 7. This CDR3 reads CASSSWGGRETQYF. CDR3 nucleotides: TGTGCCAGCAGTTCGTGGGGGGGAAGGGAGACCCAGTACTTC.